A single sample is the source of the 5 T cell receptor beta chains below, sequenced in a study of chemoradiotherapy in HPV16-positive cancers (dated by TCRdb to between 2021 and 2022). Receptor libraries were prepared by the immunoSEQ multiplex PCR assay. TCRdb obtained this table from immuneACCESS and retained in-frame rearrangements with V and J assigned. These tables miss some clones; where compared with another copy, unresolved V genes account for less than half of the shortfall, and the remainder is unexplained. The sample yields approximately 32,000 clones; over 75% were counted once. 3% to 4.5% of the sample lies in the top ten. This specimen was blood, taken from a patient who underwent chemoradiotherapy. The origin of the receptors is a human donor with HPV-associated anogenital cancer.

CDR3 in amino acids: CASSEIPYEQYF. In DNA form, the CDR3 reads TGTGCCAGCAGTGAAATCCCCTACGAGCAGTACTTC. The genes are TRBV2 and TRBJ2-7; unclear D gene. Trimming stripped 2 bases from V and 2 bases from J, with 4 bases between. CDR3 length equals 12 residues. Per germline, CDR1 SNHLY and CDR2 FYNNEI.

V usage is TRBV11-2 and J usage is TRBJ2-1, with D tentatively TRBD1 or TRBD2 (5 bases each). CDR1 and CDR2 (germline): SGHAT, FQNNGV. The V gene lost 6 bases and the J gene lost 0 bases, with 12 bases spanning the gap. This CDR3 contains 15 residues. This CDR3 is CASRGWGSSYNEQFF. The CDR3 nucleotides are TGTGCCAGCAGGGGTTGGGGGAGCTCCTACAATGAGCAGTTCTTC.

The rearrangement joins TRBV7-9 to TRBJ2-7; no clear D. The V gene lost 3 bases and the J gene lost 3 bases, with 15 bases spanning the gap. Germline V CDR1 and CDR2: SEHNR, FQNEAQ (reference sequence). The CDR3 covers 15 residues. Here the CDR3 reads CASSFTLGLVYEQYF. The DNA of the CDR3 is TGTGCCAGCAGCTTTACCCTGGGTCTAGTCTACGAGCAGTACTTC.

This clone has a handful of counts. CDR3 protein: CASSLDRVSGNTIYF. CDR3 nucleotides: TGTGCCAGCAGCCTTGACAGGGTCTCTGGAAACACCATATATTTT. The rearrangement joins TRBV7-2 to TRBJ1-3; TRBD1 agrees at 7 bases. V trimming: 5 bases; J trimming: 0 bases; junction bases outside the gene matches: 4. Germline CDR1 SGHTA, CDR2 FQGNSA. The CDR3 is 15 residues long. The variable domain in full, with the rest retrieved from reference TRBV7-2 and TRBJ1-3, is GAGVSQSPSNKVTEKGKDVELRCDPISGHTALYWYRQSLGQGLEFLIYFQGNSAPDKSGLPSDRFSAERTGGSVSTLTIQRTQQEDSAVYLCASSLDRVSGNTIYFGEGSWLTVV.

This clone was seen a handful of times. V usage is TRBV7-2 and J usage is TRBJ2-7; D is undetermined. V lost 5 bases, J lost 3 bases, and 17 bases lay in between. The CDR3 is 15 amino acids. Germline lookup yields CDR1 SGHTA and CDR2 FQGNSA. The CDR3 is CASSDTPTPSYEQYF. CDR3 nucleotide sequence: TGTGCCAGCAGCGATACCCCCACACCGAGCTACGAGCAGTACTTC.